A selection of T cell receptor beta chains follows, all from one sample in a study of regulatory T cells in long-lasting Graves disease. TCRdb re-called the multiplex PCR reads through MiXCR, storing one row per CDR3 protein. The sample has more than 300,000 distinct CDR3 sequences, about an eighth seen once. The same sample was also used in a study of T cells in Graves' hyperthyroidism and ophthalmopathy.

The source material was peripheral blood mononuclear cells (PBMCs), sampled at new diagnosis, from a patient treated with antithyroid drugs. The source is a woman aged 18-29 years with Graves disease. CDR3s include the opening cysteine and the closing phenylalanine or tryptophan. A D gene is named only where the DNA matches it firmly. Clone size appears in some rows only: once, few, many, or a class for an expanded clone.

clone_size | j_call | v_call | d_call | cdr3_aa | cdr3_nt
few | TRBJ2-1 | TRBV4-2 | - | CASSQDAAASYNEQFF | TGTGCCAGCAGCCAAGATGCAGCGGCCTCCTACAATGAGCAGTTCTTC
- | TRBJ2-5 | TRBV27 | - | CASSFRGYIQETQYF | TGTGCCAGCAGTTTCAGGGGATACATCCAAGAGACCCAGTACTTC
few | TRBJ1-5 | TRBV4-2 | TRBD1 | CASSQDWGQGGQPQHF | TGTGCCAGCAGCCAAGATTGGGGACAGGGGGGTCAGCCCCAGCATTTT
once | TRBJ2-5 | TRBV2 | - | CASSEEEEETQYF | TGTGCCAGCAGTGAAGAGGAGGAAGAGACCCAGTACTTC
many | TRBJ1-1 | TRBV19 | - | CASSIGRNTEAFF | TGTGCCAGTAGTATTGGGAGGAACACTGAAGCTTTCTTT
many | TRBJ1-2 | TRBV10-3 | TRBD1 | CAIRANGQGTGYTF | TGTGCCATCCGCGCGAACGGACAGGGGACGGGCTACACCTTC
many | TRBJ2-1 | TRBV28 | TRBD1 | CASSWTGSSYNEQFF | TGTGCCAGCAGTTGGACAGGAAGCTCCTACAATGAGCAGTTCTTC
many | TRBJ1-1 | TRBV24-1 | - | CATSDSGETEAFF | TGTGCCACCAGTGATTCGGGGGAGACTGAAGCTTTCTTT
- | TRBJ2-5 | TRBV7-9 | - | CASSPGTLEGETQYF | TGTGCCAGCAGCCCCGGGACACTCGAGGGAGAGACCCAGTACTTC
- | TRBJ2-1 | TRBV4-1 | - | CASSPIVQDGYNEQFF | TGCGCCAGCAGCCCTATCGTACAAGACGGTTACAATGAGCAGTTCTTC
few | TRBJ1-5 | TRBV20-1 | TRBD1 | CSASQSTGQGINQPQHF | TGCAGTGCTAGCCAATCAACGGGACAGGGAATCAATCAGCCCCAGCATTTT
- | TRBJ2-1 | TRBV7-6 | - | CASNLRGGIFNEQFF | TGTGCCAGCAACCTCAGGGGAGGTATTTTCAATGAGCAGTTCTTC
- | TRBJ2-6 | TRBV4-3 | - | CASSQFLGSGANVLTF | TGCGCCAGCAGCCAATTTTTAGGATCTGGGGCCAACGTCCTGACTTTC
few | TRBJ2-1 | TRBV5-1 | TRBD2 | CASSPTSGYYNEQFF | TGCGCCAGCAGCCCTACTAGCGGATACTACAATGAGCAGTTCTTC
many | TRBJ2-2 | TRBV5-1 | TRBD1 | CASSLAPRTGSNTGELFF | TGCGCCAGCAGCTTGGCCCCCCGGACAGGGTCGAACACCGGGGAGCTGTTTTTT
- | TRBJ1-4 | TRBV20-1 | - | CSARGSGLRGANEKLFF | TGCAGTGCTAGAGGTTCTGGGCTTAGAGGCGCTAATGAAAAACTGTTTTTT
many | TRBJ1-2 | TRBV20-1 | - | CSASDRVLNYGYTF | TGCAGTGCTAGCGACCGGGTTCTGAACTATGGCTACACCTTC
few | TRBJ1-2 | TRBV4-3 | - | CASSQEGNIGYYGYTF | TGCGCCAGCAGCCAAGAGGGGAACATCGGCTACTATGGCTACACCTTC
once | TRBJ1-4 | TRBV11-2 | TRBD1 | CASSLQGVLGEKLFF | TGTGCCAGCAGCTTACAGGGGGTTCTTGGTGAAAAACTGTTTTTT
many | TRBJ1-6 | TRBV3-1 | - | CASSQLRDNLHF | TGTGCCAGCAGCCAGCTTCGGGACAACCTCCACTTT
- | TRBJ2-2 | TRBV12-3/TRBV12-4 | - | CASRLRDVGPGELFF | TGTGCCAGCAGGCTCCGGGACGTGGGCCCCGGGGAGCTGTTTTTT
- | TRBJ2-1 | TRBV5-1 | - | CASSLRQGHEYNEQFF | TGCGCCAGCAGCTTGCGGCAGGGGCACGAATACAATGAGCAGTTCTTC
many | TRBJ2-1 | TRBV20-1 | TRBD2 | CSAHLGLAAIYNEQFF | TGCAGTGCTCACCTGGGACTAGCGGCTATATACAATGAGCAGTTCTTC
- | TRBJ1-1 | TRBV7-9 | - | CASTWGVARGNTEAFF | TGTGCCAGCACCTGGGGAGTGGCCAGGGGGAACACTGAAGCTTTCTTT
many | TRBJ2-3 | TRBV7-8 | - | CASSLVSVTRSDTQYF | TGTGCCAGCAGCTTAGTGAGTGTTACTCGCTCAGATACGCAGTATTTT
many | TRBJ1-1 | TRBV28 | - | CASSTDGNTEAFF | TGTGCCAGCAGTACTGACGGGAACACTGAAGCTTTCTTT
many | TRBJ2-7 | TRBV10-3 | TRBD1 | CAIRNRDRADEQYF | TGTGCCATCAGGAACCGGGACAGGGCCGACGAGCAGTACTTC
many | TRBJ2-1 | TRBV11-3 | TRBD1 | CASSKRMGGQGDNEQFF | TGTGCCAGCAGCAAGAGGATGGGGGGACAGGGGGACAATGAGCAGTTCTTC
many | TRBJ2-3 | TRBV6-5 | - | CASSYPFRGTDTQYF | TGTGCCAGCAGTTACCCGTTTAGGGGTACAGATACGCAGTATTTT
many | TRBJ2-3 | TRBV7-7 | - | CASSFGDVDTQYF | TGTGCTAGCAGCTTCGGGGACGTAGATACGCAGTATTTT
many | TRBJ1-4 | TRBV5-1 | - | CASSLGGVEEKLFF | TGCGCCAGCAGCTTGGGGGGTGTCGAGGAAAAACTGTTTTTT
- | TRBJ2-3 | TRBV6-1 | TRBD2 | CASSIAGGRSDTQYF | TGTGCCAGCAGTATAGCGGGAGGGCGGTCAGATACGCAGTATTTT
many | TRBJ2-2 | TRBV28 | - | CASSSIYRSDTGELFF | TGTGCCAGCAGTTCTATTTACAGGAGCGACACCGGGGAGCTGTTTTTT
many | TRBJ1-1 | TRBV20-1 | TRBD1 | CSAPRTGTLGGEAFF | TGCAGTGCCCCTAGGACAGGCACCCTTGGGGGTGAAGCTTTCTTT
- | TRBJ2-1 | TRBV29-1 | - | CSVRTGFPYNEQFF | TGCAGCGTTCGAACAGGGTTTCCCTACAATGAGCAGTTCTTC
- | TRBJ2-1 | TRBV14 | TRBD2 | CASSHQGLAGGRDEQFF | TGTGCCAGCAGCCACCAGGGACTAGCGGGAGGCCGGGATGAGCAGTTCTTC
- | TRBJ2-1 | TRBV7-9 | TRBD2 | CASSPWEGRDEQFF | TGTGCCAGCAGCCCTTGGGAGGGTCGCGATGAGCAGTTCTTC
- | TRBJ2-3 | TRBV20-1 | TRBD1 | CSARDLQGASDTQYF | TGCAGTGCTAGAGATTTACAGGGGGCGTCAGATACGCAGTATTTT
few | TRBJ2-1 | TRBV6-5 | TRBD1 | CASSYSDRVSMWGQFF | TGTGCCAGCAGTTACTCTGACAGGGTATCTATGTGGGGGCAGTTCTTC
many | TRBJ2-3 | TRBV6-1 | - | CASSLSYYAGSTDTQYF | TGTGCCAGCAGCTTGTCGTACTACGCGGGGAGCACAGATACGCAGTATTTT
many | TRBJ2-2 | TRBV28 | TRBD1 | CASSPGGGHTGELFF | TGTGCCAGCAGTCCAGGGGGCGGACACACCGGGGAGCTGTTTTTT
few | TRBJ2-5 | TRBV9 | - | CASSVRSGRTQYF | TGTGCCAGCAGCGTAAGGTCAGGCCGGACCCAGTACTTC
- | TRBJ2-2 | TRBV30 | - | CAWSPGFTGELFF | TGTGCCTGGAGCCCAGGGTTCACCGGGGAGCTGTTTTTT
many | TRBJ1-2 | TRBV2 | - | CASSDHRNVNYGYTF | TGTGCCAGCAGTGACCACAGGAACGTTAACTATGGCTACACCTTC
many | TRBJ2-3 | TRBV15 | - | CATSDSKKSDTQYF | TGTGCCACCAGTGATAGCAAGAAATCAGATACGCAGTATTTT
few | TRBJ2-5 | TRBV4-2 | TRBD2 | CASGAGGQETQYF | TGTGCCAGCGGAGCGGGGGGCCAAGAGACCCAGTACTTC
- | TRBJ1-2 | TRBV27 | TRBD1 | CASSPIRDRGPRSYTF | TGTGCCAGCAGTCCAATCCGGGACAGGGGTCCCCGAAGCTACACCTTC
- | TRBJ2-2 | TRBV6-2/TRBV6-3 | TRBD1 | CASSGTGGPGELFF | TGTGCCAGCAGTGGGACAGGGGGCCCCGGGGAGCTGTTTTTT
many | TRBJ2-1 | TRBV28 | TRBD2 | CASSPGLAAAYEQFF | TGTGCCAGCAGTCCGGGACTAGCCGCCGCTTATGAGCAGTTCTTC
- | TRBJ2-5 | TRBV29-1 | TRBD1 | CSVAGQGAETQYF | TGCAGCGTCGCGGGACAGGGGGCAGAGACCCAGTACTTC
many | TRBJ1-1 | TRBV5-1 | - | CASSGTVYTEAFF | TGCGCCAGCTCCGGAACAGTATACACTGAAGCTTTCTTT
- | TRBJ1-6 | TRBV7-2 | - | CASSLVRSLRSPLHF | TGTGCCAGCAGCTTAGTTAGGTCATTACGGTCACCCCTCCACTTT
many | TRBJ1-5 | TRBV4-2 | - | CASSQVNRGRSNQPQHF | TGTGCCAGCAGCCAAGTCAATAGGGGACGGAGCAATCAGCCCCAGCATTTT
many | TRBJ2-3 | TRBV20-1 | - | CSARDFISSTDTQYF | TGCAGTGCTAGAGATTTTATTTCTAGCACAGATACGCAGTATTTT
many | TRBJ2-3 | TRBV6-1 | - | CASRFTDTQYF | TGTGCCAGCCGCTTCACAGATACGCAGTATTTT
- | TRBJ2-2 | TRBV19 | TRBD2 | CATRLAGSTGELFF | TGTGCCACAAGACTAGCGGGATCCACCGGGGAGCTGTTTTTT
- | TRBJ2-7 | TRBV3-1 | TRBD1 | CASSQVGQGPYEQYF | TGTGCCAGCAGCCAAGTCGGACAGGGCCCCTACGAGCAGTACTTC